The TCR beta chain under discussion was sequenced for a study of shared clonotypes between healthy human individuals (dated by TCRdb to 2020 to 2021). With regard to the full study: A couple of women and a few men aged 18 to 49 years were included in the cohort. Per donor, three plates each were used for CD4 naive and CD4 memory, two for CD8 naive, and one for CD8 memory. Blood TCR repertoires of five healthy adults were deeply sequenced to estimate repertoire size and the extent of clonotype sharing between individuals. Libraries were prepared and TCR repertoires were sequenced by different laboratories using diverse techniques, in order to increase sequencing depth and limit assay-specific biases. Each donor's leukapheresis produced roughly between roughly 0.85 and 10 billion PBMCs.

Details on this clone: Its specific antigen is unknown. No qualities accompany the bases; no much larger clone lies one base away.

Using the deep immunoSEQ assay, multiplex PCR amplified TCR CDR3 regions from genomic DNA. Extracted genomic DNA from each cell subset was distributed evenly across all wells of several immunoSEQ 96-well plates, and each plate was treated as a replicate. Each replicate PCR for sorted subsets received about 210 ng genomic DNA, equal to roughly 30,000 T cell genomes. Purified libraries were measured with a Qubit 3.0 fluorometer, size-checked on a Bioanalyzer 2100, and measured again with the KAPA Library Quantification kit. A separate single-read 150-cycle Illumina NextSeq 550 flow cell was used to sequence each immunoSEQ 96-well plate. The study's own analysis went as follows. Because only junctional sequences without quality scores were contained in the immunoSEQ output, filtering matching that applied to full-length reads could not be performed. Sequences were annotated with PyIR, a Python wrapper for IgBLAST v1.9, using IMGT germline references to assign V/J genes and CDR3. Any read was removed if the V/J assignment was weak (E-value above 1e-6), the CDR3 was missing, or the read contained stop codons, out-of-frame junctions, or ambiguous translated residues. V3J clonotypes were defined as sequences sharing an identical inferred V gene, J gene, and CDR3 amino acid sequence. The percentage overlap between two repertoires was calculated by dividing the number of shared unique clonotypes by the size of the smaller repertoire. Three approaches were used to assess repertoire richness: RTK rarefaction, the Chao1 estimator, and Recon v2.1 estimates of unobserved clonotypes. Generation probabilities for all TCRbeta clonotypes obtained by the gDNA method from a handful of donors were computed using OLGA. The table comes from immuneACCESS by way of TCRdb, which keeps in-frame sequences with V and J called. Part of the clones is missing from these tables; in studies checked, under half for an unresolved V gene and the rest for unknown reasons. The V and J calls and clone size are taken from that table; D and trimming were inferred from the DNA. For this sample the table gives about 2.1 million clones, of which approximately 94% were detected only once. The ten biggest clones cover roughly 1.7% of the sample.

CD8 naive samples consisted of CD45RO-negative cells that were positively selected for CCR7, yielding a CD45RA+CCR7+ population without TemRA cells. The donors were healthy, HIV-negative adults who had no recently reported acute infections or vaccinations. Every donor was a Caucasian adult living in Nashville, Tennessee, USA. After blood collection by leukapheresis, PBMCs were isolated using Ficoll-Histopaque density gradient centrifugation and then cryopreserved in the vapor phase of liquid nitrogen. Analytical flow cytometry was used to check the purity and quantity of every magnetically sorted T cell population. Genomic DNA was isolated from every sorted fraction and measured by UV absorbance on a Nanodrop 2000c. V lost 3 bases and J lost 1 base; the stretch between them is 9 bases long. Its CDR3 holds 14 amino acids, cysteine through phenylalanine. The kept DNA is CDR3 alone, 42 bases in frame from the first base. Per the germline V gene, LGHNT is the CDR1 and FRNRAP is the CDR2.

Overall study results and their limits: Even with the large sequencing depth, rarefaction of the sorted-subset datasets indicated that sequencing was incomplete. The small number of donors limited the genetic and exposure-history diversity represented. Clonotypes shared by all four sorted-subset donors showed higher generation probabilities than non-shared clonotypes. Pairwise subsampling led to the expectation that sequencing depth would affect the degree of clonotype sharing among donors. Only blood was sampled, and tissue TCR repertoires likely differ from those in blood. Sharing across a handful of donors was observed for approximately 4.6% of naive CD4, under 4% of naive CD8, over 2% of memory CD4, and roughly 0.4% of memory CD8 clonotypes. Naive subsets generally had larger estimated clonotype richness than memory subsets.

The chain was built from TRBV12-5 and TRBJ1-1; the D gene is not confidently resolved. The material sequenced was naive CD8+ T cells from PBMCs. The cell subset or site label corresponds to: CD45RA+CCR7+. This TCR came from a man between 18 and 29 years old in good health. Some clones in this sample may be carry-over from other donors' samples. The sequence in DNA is TGTGCTAGTGGTTTTGGGTTGGAGAACACTGAAGCTTTCTTT. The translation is CASGFGLENTEAFF.